This T cell receptor (beta chain) derives from a study of beta chain features in type 1 diabetes. Overall study results and limits: The study found moderately but significantly shorter TCRB CDR3s in all four CD4+ subsets of Type 1 diabetes patients. Comparison showed that naive, central memory and Treg TCRB repertoires appeared more similar among patients than among healthy donors. For cells with high TCR expression, cDNA sequencing could yield over-representation. Here, the possible influence of HLA type (on TCRB rearrangement) remained unresolved.

Every bit of the isolated RNA underwent reverse transcription, so sequencing read expressed TCRB transcripts. Here immunoSEQ multiplex PCR was the method, and the copy in TCRdb shows in-frame clones only, minus some. This table holds over 200,000 clones, 11% found once. Per the germline V gene, CDR1 is MDHEN and CDR2 is SYDVKM. The germline V and J ends were trimmed by 3 bases and 5 bases, with 11 bases remaining between them. This CDR3 is 14 amino acids long. This clone was detected only once. Antigen unknown. The specimen sequenced was naive CD4+ T cells from blood. The clonotype was recovered from a young man with type 1 diabetes. The chain carries TRBV28 and TRBJ1-5; D might be TRBD1 (6 bases). The CDR3 DNA reads as TGTGCCAGCAGTTTGTACAGGGTAGATCAGCCCCAGCATTTT. Protein: CASSLYRVDQPQHF.